These 32 T cell receptor beta chains originate from one sample sequenced in a study of vaccination and CD4 T cells after COVID-19. Cultured CD4+ T cell DNA underwent sequencing with the Oncomine TCR Beta short-read assay. TCRdb independently ran MiXCR on the PCR reads; one entry per CDR3 protein. The sample has approximately 11,000 distinct CDR3 sequences, about 38% seen once. Stated treatment: roughly nine-day PBMC culture with coronavirus spike peptide pools or control peptides (ViraFEST assay). Their recognized antigens are unknown. The sample was CD4+ T cells from blood, cultured in vitro, taken after SARS-CoV-2 vaccination. The source of these receptors is a human donor who had recovered from COVID-19.

This clonotype is deemed medium-sized. V gene TRBV6-4 combines with J gene TRBJ1-1, with D hard to call. V gave up 0 bases and J gave up 3 bases, with 14 bases separating them. This CDR3 has 16 residues. Germline-derived CDR1 and CDR2 are MRHNA and SNTAGT. The CDR3, as DNA: TGTGCCAGCAGTGACTCGAAGTTTTCCACGGACACTGAAGCTTTCTTT. Protein: CASSDSKFSTDTEAFF.

This clonotype was observed a few times. V usage is TRBV7-8 and J usage is TRBJ1-1; maybe TRBD1 (5 bases). The germline CDR1 and CDR2 sequences are SGHVS and FQNEAQ. The CDR3 totals 14 residues. Trimming removed 2 bases from V and 5 bases from J, with 12 bases in between. As DNA, the CDR3 is TGTGCCAGCAGCTTAAGGGACGGTGGGACTGAAGCTTTCTTT. Protein: CASSLRDGGTEAFF.

This chain links TRBV24-1 with TRBJ1-5; TRBD1 matches at 8 bases. CDR1 is KGHDR, CDR2 SFDVKD, per germline. Trimming removed 5 bases from V and 4 bases from J; junction bases left unmatched: 6. The CDR3 totals 15 residues. The CDR3 DNA sequence: TGTGCCACCAGTGGAGCAGGGGGCAAAAATCAGCCCCAGCATTTT. As protein: CATSGAGGKNQPQHF.

The gene calls are TRBV6-1 and TRBJ1-5; TRBD1 might be the D (6 bases). CDR1 and CDR2 (germline): MNHNS, SASEGT. Trimming shortened V by 3 bases and J by 7 bases, and 10 bases separated the two germline ends. This CDR3 is built from 13 residues. Here the CDR3 DNA reads TGTGCCAGCAGTGACAGGGGAGGGCAGCCCCAGCATTTT. Translation: CASSDRGGQPQHF.

V usage is TRBV7-2 and J usage is TRBJ1-1; the D gene is possibly TRBD1 (5 bases). The CDR3 loop spans 14 amino acids. Trimming shortened V by 4 bases and J by 1 base, and 10 bases separated the two germline ends. Germline CDR1 reads SGHTA; CDR2 reads FQGNSA. The CDR3 nucleotides are TGTGCCAGCAGCTGGGGGGGAGGGAACACTGAAGCTTTCTTT. Translation: CASSWGGGNTEAFF. Drawing the rest from reference TRBV7-2 and TRBJ1-1, the complete variable domain is GAGVSQSPSNKVTEKGKDVELRCDPISGHTALYWYRQSLGQGLEFLIYFQGNSAPDKSGLPSDRFSAERTGGSVSTLTIQRTQQEDSAVYLCASSWGGGNTEAFFGQGTRLTVV.

The V call is TRBV6-1, the J call TRBJ2-2, with TRBD2 matching 14 bases. This CDR3 region has 22 residues. V lost 6 bases and J lost 5; bases outside the gene matches: 23. The germline V gene has CDR1 MNHNS and CDR2 SASEGT. The CDR3 region is CASSHFTPRLAGGPWLTGELFF. The CDR3, as DNA: TGTGCCAGCAGCCATTTTACCCCCAGACTAGCGGGAGGGCCTTGGTTGACCGGGGAGCTGTTTTTT.

This clonotype came up a few times. V is TRBV11-2 and J is TRBJ2-3, with 7 bases that match TRBD2. CDR1 SGHAT and CDR2 FQNNGV come from the germline V gene. The CDR3 sequence is 13 residues long. Germline trimming cut 3 bases from V and 5 bases from J; bases unmatched to any gene: 2. The CDR3 nucleotides read TGTGCCAGCAGCTTCGGGGGGATAGATACGCAGTATTTT. It codes for CASSFGGIDTQYF.

This clonotype was counted a few times. The chain uses TRBV20-1 and TRBJ1-2; TRBD1 matches 8 bases. The J segment lost 5 bases and the V segment lost 0 bases, leaving 8 bases of the junction unmatched. This CDR3 is built from 15 residues. CDR1 is DFQATT and CDR2 is SNEGSKA in the germline V gene (reference sequence). CDR3 nucleotides: TGCAGTGCTAGAGAAACCCTTGGACAGGGATATGGCTACACCTTC. Protein: CSARETLGQGYGYTF.

The V call is TRBV24-1, the J call TRBJ2-6; weak D call: TRBD1 (5 bases). The CDR3 contains 15 residues. V gave up 6 bases and J gave up 0 bases, with 8 bases separating them. In germline, CDR1 is KGHDR, CDR2 SFDVKD. For the CDR3, the DNA is TGTGCCACCAGTCCAGGGTTCTCTGGGGCCAACGTCCTGACTTTC. This encodes CATSPGFSGANVLTF.

The table lists this clonotype with a few counts. The chain carries TRBV6-1 and TRBJ2-1, with D tentatively TRBD2 (6 bases). V was pared by 7 bases and J by 1 base, with 20 bases between. There are 17 residues in the CDR3. Germline V gives CDR1 MNHNS, CDR2 SASEGT. The CDR3 protein is CASTPEGRSRSYNEQFF. Written as DNA, the CDR3 is TGTGCCAGCACCCCGGAGGGGCGGTCCAGGTCCTACAATGAGCAGTTCTTC.

The chain uses TRBV15 and TRBJ2-1; D unclear. V lost 3 bases to trimming and J lost 3 bases, with 18 bases between them. The germline V gene has CDR1 LNHNV and CDR2 YYDKDF (reference sequence). The CDR3 has 17 amino acids. CDR3 DNA sequence: TGTGCCACCAGCAGTAGTAAATCAGGTGATGTCTACAATGAGCAGTTCTTC. Protein: CATSSSKSGDVYNEQFF.

In this sample, this clonotype turned up a few times. This chain uses TRBV6-1 with TRBJ1-3, with a weak D call TRBD1 (5 bases). The germline V gene encodes CDR1 MNHNS and CDR2 SASEGT. The CDR3 extends over 16 amino acids. The germline V and J ends were trimmed by 7 bases and 3 bases, with 19 bases remaining between them. The CDR3 protein is CASKFGGGVYGNTIYF. The CDR3 coding sequence is TGTGCCAGCAAATTCGGTGGGGGGGTGTATGGAAACACCATATATTTT.

V is TRBV11-2 and J is TRBJ2-1; D might be TRBD1 or TRBD2, each matching 5 bases. The J call is doubtful: the DNA matches TRBJ2-7 better. The CDR3 is 12 residues long. CDR1 is SGHAT, CDR2 FQNNGV, per germline. As DNA, the CDR3 is TGTGCCAGCAGCCTTCCTGGGGGCGAGCAGTACTTC. Amino acids: CASSLPGGEQYF.

The gene calls are TRBV12-3 or TRBV12-4 and TRBJ2-7; D is undetermined. Between the trimmed V and J ends, which lost 4 bases and 8 bases, there was a span of 12 bases. The CDR3 length is 12 residues. The CDR3 is CASSYGRFQQYF. Written as DNA, the CDR3 is TGTGCCAGCAGTTATGGTAGGTTCCAGCAGTACTTC.

This clonotype was counted a few times. This sequence joins TRBV4-2 and TRBJ2-2; D is unclear. The V end lost 1 base, the J end lost 2 bases, and 26 bases lay between the germline ends. CDR3 size: 21 residues. CDR1 is LGHNA, CDR2 YNFKEQ, per germline. CDR3 protein: CASSQGLGYGGKGYNTGELFF. The CDR3 DNA reads TGTGCCAGCAGCCAAGGTCTCGGGTATGGCGGAAAGGGATATAACACCGGGGAGCTGTTTTTT.

The V gene is TRBV7-9, the J gene TRBJ2-5; 8 nucleotides align to TRBD1. Trimming removed 5 bases from V and 5 bases from J; junction bases left unmatched: 7. There are 14 residues in the CDR3. Germline lookup yields CDR1 SEHNR and CDR2 FQNEAQ (reference sequence). CDR3 residues: CASSGRGLGETQYF. For the CDR3, the DNA is TGTGCCAGCAGCGGCAGGGGGCTCGGGGAGACCCAGTACTTC.

The rearrangement links TRBV2 to TRBJ1-5; D unresolved. Per germline, CDR1 SNHLY and CDR2 FYNNEI. The CDR3 loop spans 14 amino acids. Trimming left V 4 bases short and J 0 bases short, with 7 bases between. Here the CDR3 reads CASSGVNSNQPQHF. The CDR3 DNA is TGTGCCAGCAGTGGAGTGAATAGCAATCAGCCCCAGCATTTT.

The chain has TRBV7-2 and TRBJ2-7; 7 nucleotides align to TRBD2. This CDR3 contains 16 residues. Germline loops: CDR1 SGHTA, CDR2 FQGNSA. Losses at the gene ends were 1 base for V and 5 bases for J; bases not matched to a gene: 11. CDR3 in DNA: TGTGCCAGCAGCTTAGTTGGGCCGGGACTACCAAACGAGCAGTACTTC. This sequence encodes CASSLVGPGLPNEQYF.

A few counts support this clonotype. The chain carries TRBV30 and TRBJ2-3; D tentatively fits TRBD1 or TRBD2 (5 bases each). Germline V gene sequence: CDR1 GTSNPN, CDR2 SVGIG (reference sequence). Trimming took off 5 bases at V and 9 bases at J, with 18 bases between the two ends. This CDR3 has 13 residues. The CDR3 loop reads CAWLDPPRGTQYF. DNA of the CDR3: TGTGCCTGGTTGGACCCCCCGAGGGGAACGCAGTATTTT.

The V gene is TRBV6-1, the J gene TRBJ2-3, with 9 bases fitting TRBD1. The CDR3 sequence is 14 residues long. J lost 5 bases, V lost 8 bases, and 8 bases had no gene match. Per the germline V gene, CDR1 is MNHNS and CDR2 is SASEGT. CDR3 bases: TGTGCCAGCCGATTACAGGGGGCTCAAGATACGCAGTATTTT. Protein product: CASRLQGAQDTQYF.

This chain joins TRBV27 and TRBJ2-7, with a possible D match to TRBD1 (6 bases). The CDR3 consists of 14 residues. Per the germline V gene, CDR1 is MNHEY and CDR2 is SMNVEV (reference sequence). The germline V and J ends were trimmed by 5 bases and 4 bases, with 15 bases remaining between them. CDR3 region: CASSRLGQSYEQYF. The CDR3 bases are TGTGCCAGCAGTCGGCTAGGACAGAGTTACGAGCAGTACTTC.

This rearrangement joins TRBV6-1 to TRBJ1-2; D call uncertain. Looked up from germline, CDR1 is MNHNS and CDR2 is SASEGT. CDR3 length: 14 amino acids. The germline V and J ends were trimmed by 8 bases and 6 bases, with 19 bases remaining between them. CDR3 nucleotide sequence: TGTGCCAGCGCGGGAGGAAAAGGAGGTGATGGCTACACCTTC. Amino acids: CASAGGKGGDGYTF.

This clonotype has a handful of counts. V gene TRBV28 combines with J gene TRBJ1-2; no firm D call. Trimming removed 6 bases from V and 7 bases from J, with 12 bases in between. Germline CDR1 is MDHEN and CDR2 is SYDVKM. This CDR3 contains 12 residues. The CDR3 coding sequence is TGTGCCAGCAGACTGCCCATCGGTGGCTACACCTTC. Its protein product is CASRLPIGGYTF.

The chain joins TRBV18 to TRBJ2-1; 9 positions agree with TRBD1. Germline V gene data show CDR1 as KGHSH and CDR2 as LQKENI. CDR3 length: 16 amino acids. The trim removed 3 bases at V and 5 bases at J, leaving 8 bases unmatched. The CDR3 protein is CASSPLTGGADNEQFF. The CDR3 coding sequence is TGTGCCAGCTCACCGCTCACAGGGGGCGCGGACAATGAGCAGTTCTTC.

This chain joins TRBV6-2 or TRBV6-3 and TRBJ1-1; D is uncertain. Germline lookup yields CDR1 MNHEY and CDR2 SVGEGT. The CDR3 length is 13 residues. The V gene lost 6 bases and the J gene lost 3 bases, with 11 bases spanning the gap. DNA for the CDR3: TGTGCCAGCAGCCGTTTAGGGCACACTGAAGCTTTCTTT. Translating it yields CASSRLGHTEAFF.

The rearrangement joins TRBV20-1 to TRBJ1-3, with D perhaps TRBD1 (5 bases). The germline gives CDR1 DFQATT, CDR2 SNEGSKA (reference sequence). CDR3 length: 14 residues. The germline V and J ends were trimmed by 6 bases and 0 bases, with 12 bases remaining between them. The CDR3 region is CSAPDRNSGNTIYF. The CDR3, as DNA: TGCAGTGCCCCTGACAGAAACTCTGGAAACACCATATATTTT.

This chain connects TRBV27 to TRBJ2-1, with 13 nucleotides matching TRBD2. V trimming: 2 bases; J trimming: 2 bases; junction bases outside the gene matches: 3. The CDR3 is 17 amino acids. From germline, CDR1 is MNHEY and CDR2 SMNVEV (reference sequence). The CDR3 nucleotides are TGTGCCAGCAGTTTAAGGACTAGCGGGAGCCCCTACAATGAGCAGTTCTTC. Residues: CASSLRTSGSPYNEQFF.

The table lists this clonotype with a few counts. J is TRBJ2-3 and V is TRBV29-1; D might be TRBD1 or TRBD2, each matching 5 bases. Trimming removed 6 bases at V and 4 bases at J, with 20 bases between. CDR1 and CDR2 (germline): SQVTM, ANQGSEA. The CDR3 length is 15 residues. CDR3 bases: TGCAGCGTCCGAAGTGTCGGGGCTGGCGCAGATACGCAGTATTTT. It specifies CSVRSVGAGADTQYF.

This clonotype is a singleton in its sample. The chain is built from TRBV7-2 and TRBJ2-1; D may be TRBD1 or TRBD2 (5 bases each). V lost 5 bases, J lost 6 bases, and 17 bases lay in between. CDR3 length: 15 residues. Per germline, CDR1 SGHTA and CDR2 FQGNSA. The CDR3 region has the DNA TGTGCCAGCAGCCCTCAATGGACCGGGACCAATGAGCAGTTCTTC. This translates into CASSPQWTGTNEQFF.

This clonotype is medium-sized (0.01 to 0.1%) by share. Here the CDR3 reads CRAPGLRVAKNIQYF. The DNA for the CDR3 is TGCAGAGCTCCGGGACTTAGGGTAGCCAAAAACATTCAGTACTTC. The chain carries TRBV20-1 and TRBJ2-4; D may be TRBD2 (6 bases). Looked up from germline, CDR1 is DFQATT and CDR2 is SNEGSKA (reference sequence). The CDR3 is 15 amino acids.

This sequence joins TRBV30 and TRBJ1-6, with TRBD1 matching 8 bases. Germline CDR1 is GTSNPN and CDR2 is SVGIG (reference sequence). J gave up 4 bases and V 6 bases, and 8 bases lay outside the gene matches. The CDR3 is made up of 15 amino acids. The CDR3 here is CACMDRDMYNSPLHF. Here the CDR3 DNA reads TGTGCCTGTATGGACAGGGACATGTATAATTCACCCCTCCACTTT. Filled out from reference TRBV30 and TRBJ1-6, the complete variable domain reads SQTIHQWPATLVQPVGSPLSLECTVEGTSNPNLYWYRQAAGRGLQLLFYSVGIGQISSEVPQNLSASRPQDRQFILSSKKLLLSDSGFYLCACMDRDMYNSPLHFGNGTRLTVT.

The rearrangement joins TRBV5-4 to TRBJ2-7; 8 nucleotides match TRBD1. The CDR3 consists of 14 residues. Germline loops: CDR1 SGHNT, CDR2 YYREEE (reference sequence). Unmatched junction bases numbered 7, after V lost 3 bases and J lost 5 bases. CDR3 amino acids: CASSSFTGGNEQYF. The DNA for the CDR3 is TGTGCCAGCAGCTCATTCACAGGGGGGAACGAGCAGTACTTC.